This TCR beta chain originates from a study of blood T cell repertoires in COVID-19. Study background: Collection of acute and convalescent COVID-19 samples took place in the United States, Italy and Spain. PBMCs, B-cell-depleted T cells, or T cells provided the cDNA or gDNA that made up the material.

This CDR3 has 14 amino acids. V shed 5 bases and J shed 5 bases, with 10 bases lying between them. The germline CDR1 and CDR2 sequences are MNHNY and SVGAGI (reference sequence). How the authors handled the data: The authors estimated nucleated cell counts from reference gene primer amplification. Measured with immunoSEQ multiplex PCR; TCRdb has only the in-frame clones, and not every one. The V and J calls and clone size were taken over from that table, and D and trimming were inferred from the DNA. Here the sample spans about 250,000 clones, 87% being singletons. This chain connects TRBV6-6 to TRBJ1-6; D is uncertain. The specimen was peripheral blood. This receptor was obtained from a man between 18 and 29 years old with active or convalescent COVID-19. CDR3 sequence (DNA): TGTGCCAGCAGTCACCGGGAGGATAATTCACCCCTCCACTTT. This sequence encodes CASSHREDNSPLHF.